This T cell receptor beta chain was documented in a study of blood T cell repertoires in COVID-19. As for the study in general: Sites in the United States, Italy and Spain provided acute and convalescent COVID-19 samples. Sample material is recorded as cDNA or gDNA derived from T cells, B-cell-depleted T cells, or PBMCs.

Original processing notes: For nucleated cells, counts were estimated from reference gene primer amplification. The assay was immunoSEQ multiplex PCR, and TCRdb's table has in-frame clones only and misses some. That table supplies the V and J calls and clone size; D and trimming were determined from the DNA. The sample records about 140,000 clones, over 65% being singletons. Trimming pared 3 bases from V and 7 bases from J, leaving 15 bases between. This CDR3 spans 15 amino acids. Germline V gene sequence: CDR1 KGHDR, CDR2 SFDVKD. The sequence was collected from a man aged 50 or older with acute or convalescent COVID-19. The sample was peripheral blood. This rearrangement joins TRBV24-1 to TRBJ1-5, with a weak D call TRBD1 (5 bases). The CDR3 bases are TGTGCCACCAGTGATCGGCGGGGGGTCGGGCAGCCCCAGCATTTT. Translated: CATSDRRGVGQPQHF.